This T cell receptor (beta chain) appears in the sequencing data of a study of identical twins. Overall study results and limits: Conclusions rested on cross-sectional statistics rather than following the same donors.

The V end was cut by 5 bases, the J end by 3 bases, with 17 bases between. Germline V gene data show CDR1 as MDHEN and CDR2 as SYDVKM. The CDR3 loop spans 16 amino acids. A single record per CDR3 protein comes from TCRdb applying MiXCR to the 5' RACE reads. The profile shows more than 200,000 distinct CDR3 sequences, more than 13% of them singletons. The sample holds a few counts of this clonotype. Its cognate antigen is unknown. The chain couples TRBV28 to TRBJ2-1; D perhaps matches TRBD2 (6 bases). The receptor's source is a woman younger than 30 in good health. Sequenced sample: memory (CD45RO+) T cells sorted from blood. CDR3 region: CASSPLGGELYNEQFF. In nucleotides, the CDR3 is TGTGCCAGCAGTCCCCTCGGCGGGGAACTCTACAATGAGCAGTTCTTC.